The 15 T cell receptor beta chains below come from one sample, sequenced in a study of blood T cell repertoires in COVID-19. Method: immunoSEQ multiplex PCR; TCRdb's copy keeps in-frame clones and lacks some. The repertoire holds about 240,000 clones, with roughly 89% as singletons. Sequences were obtained from PBMCs or T cells enriched from blood (not recorded which). These receptors were obtained from a woman aged 25 to 39 who had recovered from COVID-19.

This clone was picked up a small number of times. The chain combines TRBV6-4 with TRBJ1-2; TRBD1 might be the D (6 bases). Trimming removed 3 bases at V and 6 bases at J, with 17 bases between. CDR1 is MRHNA and CDR2 is SNTAGT in the germline V gene. This CDR3 contains 15 residues. The CDR3 DNA sequence: TGTGCCAGCAGTGAGAGTGAGTGGGCAGGGGATGGCTACACCTTC. As protein: CASSESEWAGDGYTF.

In its sample, this clone was seen once. CDR3 residues: CASSRGGGFGYTF. DNA of the CDR3: TGCGCCAGCAGCAGAGGGGGCGGTTTTGGCTACACCTTC. This chain joins TRBV4-3 and TRBJ1-2; 7 bases are a match to TRBD1. The CDR3 loop spans 13 amino acids. The germline V gene encodes CDR1 LGHNA and CDR2 YSLEER. V dropped 5 bases and J dropped 7; count of bases not matched to a gene: 7.

The genes are TRBV5-1 and TRBJ2-5; TRBD1 might be the D (6 bases). The CDR3 has 15 residues. From germline, CDR1 is SGHRS and CDR2 YFSETQ. V shed 2 bases and J shed 3 bases, with 14 bases lying between them. The CDR3 here is CASSLPGTPKETQYF. CDR3 nucleotide sequence: TGCGCCAGCAGCTTACCCGGGACACCAAAAGAGACCCAGTACTTC.

V and J are TRBV14 and TRBJ1-2; TRBD1 agrees at 9 bases. Germline assignment: CDR1 SGHDN and CDR2 FVKESK. J was trimmed by 2 bases and V by 3 bases; bases with no gene match: 7. The CDR3 totals 16 residues. The DNA of the CDR3 is TGTGCCAGCAGCCAGTCAGCACAGGGGGCGAACTATGGCTACACCTTC. Its translation is CASSQSAQGANYGYTF.

V and J are TRBV5-1 and TRBJ1-2; perhaps TRBD1 as D (6 bases). The CDR3 contains 14 residues. Germline assignment: CDR1 SGHRS and CDR2 YFSETQ. With 0 bases removed from V and 8 bases from J, the gap between germline ends came to 14 bases. The CDR3 bases are TGCGCCAGCAGCTTGGCCGGACAGTTGAAGGGCTACACCTTC. It codes for CASSLAGQLKGYTF.

The chain employs TRBV29-1 and TRBJ1-1, with D unresolved. The CDR3 is made up of 13 amino acids. Trimming left V 2 bases short and J 0 bases short, with 7 bases between. Germline V CDR1 and CDR2: SQVTM, ANQGSEA. As DNA, the CDR3 is TGCAGCGTTGAAACCCCTATGAACACTGAAGCTTTCTTT. Translation: CSVETPMNTEAFF.

V and J are TRBV5-1 and TRBJ1-5; 8 nucleotides match TRBD1. V gave up 0 bases and J gave up 6 bases; unmatched junction bases: 2. The length of the CDR3 is 14 residues. Germline lookup yields CDR1 SGHRS and CDR2 YFSETQ. The CDR3 nucleotides are TGCGCCAGCAGCTTGGGACAGGGGACTCAGCCCCAGCATTTT. It is translated as CASSLGQGTQPQHF.

The chain recombines TRBV29-1 with TRBJ1-3; a possible D gene is TRBD1 (6 bases). Germline CDR1 is SQVTM and CDR2 is ANQGSEA. This CDR3 has 18 residues. With 5 bases removed from V and 3 bases from J, the gap between germline ends came to 26 bases. Written as DNA, the CDR3 is TGCAGCGTTATCGAGACGAGTCCCAATCAGGGGTTTGGAAACACCATATATTTT. Translated: CSVIETSPNQGFGNTIYF.

The chain joins TRBV5-4 to TRBJ2-1, with 7 bases lining up with TRBD1. The germline CDR1 and CDR2 sequences are SGHNT and YYREEE (reference sequence). This CDR3 is built from 12 residues. The V segment lost 10 bases and the J segment 8 bases; nucleotides outside the gene matches: 9. The CDR3 DNA reads TGTGCCGGCCAGACAGGGAGCGATGAGCAGTTCTTC. Translation: CAGQTGSDEQFF. Variable domain in full (rest from reference TRBV5-4 and TRBJ2-1): ETGVTQSPTHLIKTRGQQVTLRCSSQSGHNTVSWYQQALGQGPQFIFQYYREEENGRGNFPPRFSGLQFPNYSSELNVNALELDDSALYLCAGQTGSDEQFFGPGTRLTVL.

This rearrangement joins TRBV19 to TRBJ1-5, with D perhaps TRBD1 (6 bases). This CDR3 contains 15 residues. The V gene's germline CDR1 is LNHDA and CDR2 SQIVND (reference sequence). Trimming took 4 bases from V and 0 from J, leaving 10 bases between them. CDR3 coding DNA: TGTGCCAGTAGTACTCAGGGGTATAGCAATCAGCCCCAGCATTTT. Translated: CASSTQGYSNQPQHF.

V and J are TRBV28 and TRBJ1-4, with a tentative D call TRBD1 (6 bases). CDR1 and CDR2 (germline): MDHEN, SYDVKM. V gave up 5 bases and J gave up 4 bases, with 26 bases separating them. The CDR3 has 19 amino acids. The CDR3 reads CASSSLQLVRDTYNEKLFF. As DNA, the CDR3 is TGTGCCAGCAGTAGCCTTCAGTTAGTTCGGGACACCTATAATGAAAAACTGTTTTTT.

The J gene is TRBJ1-4, the V gene TRBV7-2; 7 nucleotides align to TRBD1. There are 15 residues in the CDR3. Germline values: CDR1 SGHTA, CDR2 FQGNSA. Trimming at V came to 3 bases and at J to 7 bases, leaving 8 bases not matched to a gene. The CDR3 DNA reads TGTGCCAGCAGCTTTAGACAGGGATTGAGTGAAAAACTGTTTTTT. Translated, it gives CASSFRQGLSEKLFF.

The V gene is TRBV7-2, the J gene TRBJ2-3; D is possibly TRBD2 (5 bases). Per the germline V gene, CDR1 is SGHTA and CDR2 is FQGNSA. The CDR3 contains 15 residues. Trimming removed 1 base at V and 4 bases at J, with 12 bases between. The CDR3 loop is CASSLEDYSADTQYF. CDR3 nucleotides: TGTGCCAGCAGCTTAGAAGACTATTCTGCAGATACGCAGTATTTT.

A few counts support this clone. The rearrangement joins TRBV4-2 to TRBJ2-3; weak D call: TRBD2 (6 bases). CDR3 size: 17 residues. Germline V lookup: CDR1 LGHNA, CDR2 YNFKEQ. V lost 1 base and J lost 2, with 16 bases in between. The CDR3 sequence is CASSQGGLRTNTDTQYF. The DNA of the CDR3 is TGTGCCAGCAGCCAAGGGGGTTTGCGGACTAACACAGATACGCAGTATTTT.

The V and J genes are TRBV19 and TRBJ1-6; D unclear. There are 14 residues in the CDR3. V gave up 7 bases and J gave up 8 bases, with 15 bases separating them. Germline V lookup: CDR1 LNHDA, CDR2 SQIVND (reference sequence). As DNA, the CDR3 is TGTGCCAGTACCAACGGGATGACTTATTCACCCCTCCACTTT. This encodes CASTNGMTYSPLHF.